The 25 T cell receptor beta chains presented below share a single source sample, sequenced in a study of spatial heterogeneity in lung cancer. Time point specified: blood at routine non-recurrence follow-up after resection. TCRdb reanalysed the 5' RACE reads using MiXCR and keeps one entry per CDR3 protein. The sample has tens of thousands of distinct CDR3 sequences, over 7% seen once. The sequenced sample was PBMCs, obtained at follow-up. Every receptor here comes from a female donor with early-stage non-small cell lung cancer.

This clonotype appeared many times. V gene TRBV7-3 combines with J gene TRBJ1-1, with 7 bases fitting TRBD1. The CDR3 runs to 15 residues. The germline CDR1 and CDR2 sequences are SGHTA and FQGTGA. Trimming at V came to 5 bases and at J to 6 bases, leaving 12 bases not matched to a gene. This CDR3 reads CASSTRQGVLAEAFF. DNA of the CDR3: TGTGCCAGCAGCACTCGACAGGGAGTACTTGCTGAAGCTTTCTTT.

This clonotype occurred a few times. The chain's CDR3 is CASSLNPGASYEQYF. The CDR3 DNA follows: TGCGCCAGCAGCTTGAACCCGGGGGCCTCCTACGAGCAGTACTTC. V usage is TRBV5-1 and J usage is TRBJ2-7, with D perhaps TRBD1 or TRBD2 (6 bases each). Germline CDR1 reads SGHRS; CDR2 reads YFSETQ. The CDR3 covers 15 residues. V lost 1 base and J 0 bases, leaving 11 bases between the germline ends.

The V and J genes are TRBV20-1 and TRBJ2-5; possibly TRBD2 for D (6 bases). From germline, CDR1 is DFQATT and CDR2 SNEGSKA (reference sequence). V was cut by 3 bases and J by 4 bases, with 15 bases left in between. CDR3 length: 14 residues. CDR3 DNA: TGCAGTGCTAGGCCGGGACGGGGAGGAGAGACCCAGTACTTC. Translated, it gives CSARPGRGGETQYF.

J is TRBJ2-7 and V is TRBV5-1; D is perhaps TRBD1 (5 bases). The CDR3 extends over 13 amino acids. Germline V CDR1 and CDR2: SGHRS, YFSETQ. V shed 4 bases and J shed 7 bases, with 15 bases lying between them. Written as DNA, the CDR3 is TGCGCCAGCAGCCTAGGGGCATCGGAGGAGCAGTACTTC. Amino acids: CASSLGASEEQYF.

This clonotype was picked up many times. V is TRBV28 and J is TRBJ2-1; D is perhaps TRBD2 (6 bases). Germline V CDR1 and CDR2: MDHEN, SYDVKM. This CDR3 spans 14 amino acids. Trimming took off 3 bases at V and 7 bases at J, with 13 bases between the two ends. The CDR3 coding sequence is TGTGCCAGCAGTTTGGGGGGACGAAGGAATGAGCAGTTCTTC. This gives the protein CASSLGGRRNEQFF.

This clonotype was counted many times. The J gene is TRBJ2-5, the V gene TRBV2; a weak D match, TRBD2 (6 bases). This CDR3 region has 14 residues. From germline, CDR1 is SNHLY and CDR2 FYNNEI. Trimming took 5 bases from V and 1 from J, leaving 11 bases between them. CDR3 residues: CASSKSGVQETQYF. CDR3 coding DNA: TGTGCCAGCAGTAAGTCGGGGGTCCAAGAGACCCAGTACTTC.

This clonotype was seen many times. The rearrangement uses TRBV11-1 and TRBJ2-2; D gene uncertain. Deletions cut 0 bases from V and 7 bases from J, with 6 bases between. The CDR3 covers 13 residues. Per the germline V gene, CDR1 is SGHAT and CDR2 is FQDESV (reference sequence). Here the CDR3 reads CASSLAGFGELFF. In DNA, the CDR3 is TGTGCCAGCAGCTTAGCAGGATTCGGGGAGCTGTTTTTT.

This clonotype appeared many times. This rearrangement joins TRBV7-3 to TRBJ2-2; D may be TRBD2 (5 bases). The CDR3 is 13 residues long. The germline V and J ends were trimmed by 2 bases and 6 bases, with 7 bases remaining between them. Germline V gives CDR1 SGHTA, CDR2 FQGTGA. The CDR3: CASSLGGAGELFF. The CDR3 DNA reads TGTGCCAGCAGCTTAGGAGGCGCCGGGGAGCTGTTTTTT.

This clonotype has a handful of counts. The rearrangement joins TRBV5-1 to TRBJ2-1; D perhaps matches TRBD2 (6 bases). CDR3 size: 14 residues. Deletions cut 7 bases from V and 2 bases from J, with 13 bases between. Germline CDR1 reads SGHRS; CDR2 reads YFSETQ. The chain's CDR3 is CASFGTEPYNEQFF. The CDR3 DNA follows: TGCGCCAGCTTCGGGACTGAACCCTACAATGAGCAGTTCTTC.

At least ten counts were recorded for this clonotype. The chain carries TRBV7-9 and TRBJ1-6; tentative D call: TRBD1 (5 bases). CDR1 and CDR2 (germline): SEHNR, FQNEAQ (reference sequence). V was trimmed by 5 bases and J by 9 bases, leaving 14 bases between them. The CDR3 totals 14 residues. In DNA form, the CDR3 reads TGTGCCAGCAGCCTGAACGGGGGTGGTTCACCCCTCCACTTT. Translating it yields CASSLNGGGSPLHF.

The chain has TRBV4-2 and TRBJ1-1; the match to TRBD1 covers 7 bases. Looked up from germline, CDR1 is LGHNA and CDR2 is YNFKEQ. The ends lost 5 bases at V and 4 bases at J; junction bases unmatched: 7. CDR3 length: 14 residues. CDR3 DNA: TGTGCCAGCAGCAAGGAACAGGGGACCACTGAAGCTTTCTTT. Protein sequence: CASSKEQGTTEAFF.

This clonotype came up many times. The CDR3 DNA follows: TGTGCCAGCAGCCTCCAGGGCAGGGCCCTTAATCAGCCCCAGCATTTT. It specifies CASSLQGRALNQPQHF. The chain uses TRBV2 and TRBJ1-5; tentatively, D is TRBD1 (5 bases). The V end lost 6 bases, the J end lost 4 bases, and 19 bases lay between the germline ends. The CDR3 is 16 amino acids. Germline CDR1 and CDR2: SNHLY and FYNNEI.

The J gene is TRBJ2-1, the V gene TRBV14, with unresolved D. The CDR3 is 12 amino acids. V lost 0 bases and J lost 7, with 4 bases in between. Per germline, CDR1 SGHDN and CDR2 FVKESK. The CDR3 sequence is CASSQDWNEQFF. DNA for the CDR3: TGTGCCAGCAGCCAAGATTGGAATGAGCAGTTCTTC.

At least ten counts were recorded for this clonotype. This chain uses TRBV12-3 or TRBV12-4 with TRBJ2-1; D may match TRBD1 or TRBD2 (5 bases each). V was pared by 7 bases and J by 1 base, with 11 bases between. The length of the CDR3 is 14 residues. CDR3 residues: CASNGGGSYNEQFF. The CDR3 coding sequence is TGTGCCAGCAATGGGGGTGGTTCCTACAATGAGCAGTTCTTC.

This clonotype was recorded many times. The V call is TRBV27, the J call TRBJ1-6; maybe TRBD1 (5 bases). Germline assignment: CDR1 MNHEY and CDR2 SMNVEV (reference sequence). V dropped 5 bases and J dropped 10 bases, with 15 bases sitting between them. The CDR3 has 14 amino acids. The CDR3 here is CASSRGQGGSPLHF. CDR3 sequence (DNA): TGTGCCAGCAGTCGTGGGCAGGGAGGGTCACCCCTCCACTTT.

This clonotype was seen many times. This chain joins TRBV29-1 and TRBJ2-7, with D maybe TRBD2 (6 bases). The V gene lost 4 bases and the J gene lost 3 bases, with 19 bases spanning the gap. This CDR3 comprises 15 residues. Germline V gives CDR1 SQVTM, CDR2 ANQGSEA. The CDR3 DNA follows: TGCAGCGTTGCCACCCTAACCGGGGGTTACTACGAGCAGTACTTC. Its translation: CSVATLTGGYYEQYF.

This clonotype was detected a few times. The J gene is TRBJ2-5, the V gene TRBV14; the match to TRBD2 covers 7 bases. This CDR3 is 14 amino acids long. Germline values: CDR1 SGHDN, CDR2 FVKESK. V lost 4 bases to trimming and J lost 4 bases; unmatched junction nucleotides: 6. CDR3 DNA sequence: TGTGCCAGCAGCCGCGGGGGAGCAATAGAGACCCAGTACTTC. Translating it yields CASSRGGAIETQYF.

This clonotype has a count of ten or more. The CDR3 DNA sequence: TGTGCCAGCACCAAAGCTACAGGGGCCACTGAAGCTTTCTTT. Its translation: CASTKATGATEAFF. The chain has TRBV7-8 and TRBJ1-1, with TRBD1 matching over 7 bases. CDR3 length: 14 residues. The ends lost 7 bases at V and 4 bases at J; junction bases unmatched: 9. Germline V gene data show CDR1 as SGHVS and CDR2 as FQNEAQ. The variable domain in full, with the rest retrieved from reference TRBV7-8 and TRBJ1-1, is GAGVSQSPRYKVAKRGQDVALRCDPISGHVSLFWYQQALGQGPEFLTYFQNEAQLDKSGLPSDRFFAERPEGSVSTLKIQRTQQEDSAVYLCASTKATGATEAFFGQGTRLTVV.

To note about this clonotype: This may arise from a read error, as a much more abundant clone is one base away. V is TRBV7-3 and J is TRBJ1-1; 8 bases fit TRBD1. The CDR3 consists of 15 residues. Germline values: CDR1 SGHTA, CDR2 FQGTGA. The V gene end was trimmed by 4 bases and the J gene end by 1 base; junction bases not matched to a gene: 5. This CDR3 is CASSSYGQGNTEAFF. CDR3 in DNA: TGTGCCAGCAGCTCCTACGGACAGGGGAACACTGAAGCTTTCTTT.

A few counts support this clonotype. V and J are TRBV12-3 or TRBV12-4 and TRBJ1-2, with D uncertain. V gave up 6 bases and J gave up 8 bases, with 13 bases separating them. The length of the CDR3 is 12 residues. The CDR3 here is CASRSLGWGYTF. The CDR3 DNA is TGTGCCAGCAGATCCCTCGGATGGGGCTACACCTTC.

This clonotype came up many times. The V and J genes are TRBV7-9 and TRBJ2-3, with D possibly being TRBD1 (6 bases). Trimming removed 5 bases at V and 4 bases at J, with 16 bases between. The length of the CDR3 is 15 residues. Germline V gene lookup returns CDR1 SEHNR and CDR2 FQNEAQ (reference sequence). The CDR3 reads CASSPDRPLADTQYF. The CDR3 coding sequence is TGTGCCAGCAGCCCTGACAGGCCCCTGGCAGATACGCAGTATTTT.

The table lists this clonotype with many counts. The chain is built from TRBV5-1 and TRBJ2-7; the D gene is possibly TRBD1 (6 bases). This CDR3 spans 15 amino acids. Germline-derived CDR1 and CDR2 are SGHRS and YFSETQ. The V gene lost 4 bases and the J gene lost 0 bases, with 14 bases spanning the gap. CDR3 amino acids: CASSTTGLSSYEQYF. CDR3 nucleotides: TGCGCCAGCAGCACTACAGGGCTGAGCTCCTACGAGCAGTACTTC.

This clonotype has ten or more counts. The CDR3 sequence: CASSFIGPVGEQFF. The CDR3 DNA sequence: TGTGCCAGCAGTTTTATAGGGCCGGTGGGTGAGCAGTTCTTC. This chain connects TRBV12-3 or TRBV12-4 to TRBJ2-1; D remains ambiguous. The CDR3 totals 14 residues. Between the trimmed V and J ends, which lost 3 bases and 9 bases, there was a span of 15 bases.

The rearrangement uses TRBV5-4 and TRBJ1-5, with D tentatively TRBD1 (5 bases). V was shortened by 2 bases and J by 4 bases, with 13 bases between the two germline ends. This CDR3 contains 15 residues. Germline values: CDR1 SGHNT, CDR2 YYREEE (reference sequence). The CDR3 region is CASSLERGENQPQHF. CDR3 DNA sequence: TGTGCCAGCAGCTTAGAAAGGGGCGAAAATCAGCCCCAGCATTTT.

This clonotype was found a few times. The chain carries TRBV3-1 and TRBJ2-2; no definite D call. CDR1 LGHDT and CDR2 YNNKEL come from the germline V gene (reference sequence). CDR3 length: 14 residues. With 0 bases removed from V and 7 bases from J, the gap between germline ends came to 9 bases. CDR3 in DNA: TGTGCCAGCAGCCAAGACGGGTCGGGCGGGGAGCTGTTTTTT. This encodes CASSQDGSGGELFF.